These 26 T cell receptor beta chains share one sample of origin, sequenced in a study of blood T cell repertoires in COVID-19. Clones were sequenced by immunoSEQ multiplex PCR, and TCRdb holds only the in-frame ones, with some missing. The sample shows tens of thousands of clones, under 95% of them seen only once. Sequencing was performed on peripheral blood. All receptors come from a middle-aged man with acute or convalescent COVID-19.

The chain couples TRBV10-1 to TRBJ2-3; possibly TRBD2 for D (5 bases). Between the trimmed V and J ends, which lost 0 bases and 0 bases, there was a span of 16 bases. CDR3 length equals 18 residues. Germline lookup yields CDR1 WNHNN and CDR2 SYGVQD (reference sequence). CDR3 DNA: TGCGCCAGCAGTGAGTCTAATAGGTTTGGACTCAGCACAGATACGCAGTATTTT. This encodes CASSESNRFGLSTDTQYF.

The chain combines TRBV14 with TRBJ1-2; the D is unclear. V gave up 5 bases and J gave up 4 bases, with 17 bases separating them. From germline, CDR1 is SGHDN and CDR2 FVKESK. This CDR3 is built from 15 residues. The CDR3 is CASSSQSRTGYGYTF. CDR3 sequence (DNA): TGTGCCAGCAGCTCACAGAGCCGCACTGGCTATGGCTACACCTTC.

This chain links TRBV24-1 with TRBJ1-2; no definite D call. CDR1 and CDR2 (germline): KGHDR, SFDVKD. V was clipped by 2 bases and J by 2 bases, with 5 bases between them. CDR3 length equals 13 residues. The CDR3 DNA reads TGTGCCACCAGTGATTCCTCGAACTATGGCTACACCTTC. Its translation: CATSDSSNYGYTF.

This clone was seen just once. This sequence joins TRBV12-5 and TRBJ2-2; tentatively, D is TRBD2 (6 bases). This CDR3 contains 15 residues. Germline loops: CDR1 LGHNT, CDR2 FRNRAP. Trimming pared 6 bases from V and 6 bases from J, leaving 17 bases between. In nucleotides, the CDR3 is TGTGCTAGTGGACCCATTTCGTCGGGGGCCGGGGAGCTGTTTTTT. Amino acids: CASGPISSGAGELFF.

This CDR3 reads CASSPRRAGGHEQYF. The CDR3 DNA is TGTGCCAGCAGCCCGAGGAGGGCAGGGGGCCACGAGCAGTACTTC. The gene calls are TRBV5-8 and TRBJ2-7, with 8 bases lining up with TRBD1. CDR3 length: 15 amino acids. Germline V CDR1 and CDR2: SGHTS, YDEGEE. V lost 4 bases and J lost 5; bases outside the gene matches: 11.

The chain couples TRBV11-2 to TRBJ2-7; TRBD2 might be the D (6 bases). The germline gives CDR1 SGHAT, CDR2 FQNNGV. Between the trimmed V and J ends, which lost 4 bases and 3 bases, there was a span of 7 bases. The CDR3 spans 12 residues. The CDR3 reads CASSSGLYEQYF. Here the CDR3 DNA reads TGTGCCAGCAGCTCGGGACTCTACGAGCAGTACTTC.

The chain links TRBV5-6 to TRBJ1-1; 10 positions agree with TRBD1. The CDR3 totals 15 residues. Germline loops: CDR1 SGHDT, CDR2 YYEEEE. V lost 4 bases to trimming and J lost 4 bases; unmatched junction nucleotides: 7. In nucleotides, the CDR3 is TGTGCCAGCAGCCCCACGGGACAGGGGAGCACTGAAGCTTTCTTT. Protein product: CASSPTGQGSTEAFF. The full variable domain, rest sourced from reference TRBV5-6 and TRBJ1-1, is DAGVTQSPTHLIKTRGQQVTLRCSPKSGHDTVSWYQQALGQGPQFIFQYYEEEERQRGNFPDRFSGHQFPNYSSELNVNALLLGDSALYLCASSPTGQGSTEAFFGQGTRLTVV.

The DNA of the CDR3 is TGTGCCACGAGACAGGGTGGGGACACCGGGGAGCTGTTTTTT. Protein product: CATRQGGDTGELFF. This chain joins TRBV24-1 and TRBJ2-2; TRBD1 matches 7 bases. The CDR3 length is 14 residues. In germline, CDR1 is KGHDR, CDR2 SFDVKD. The ends lost 10 bases at V and 3 bases at J; junction bases unmatched: 7.

This chain joins TRBV10-2 and TRBJ1-3, with TRBD1 matching 10 bases. After removal of 6 bases from V and 1 base from J, the junction contained 6 bases not matched to a gene. The CDR3 totals 16 residues. CDR1 is WSHSY, CDR2 SAAADI, per germline. The CDR3 DNA sequence: TGCGCCAGCAGCCCTAGGACAGGGGGTTCTGGAAACACCATATATTTT. This sequence encodes CASSPRTGGSGNTIYF.

The chain has TRBV10-2 and TRBJ2-1; 8 bases are a match to TRBD1. Looked up from germline, CDR1 is WSHSY and CDR2 is SAAADI. The J segment lost 14 bases and the V segment lost 7 bases, leaving 7 bases of the junction unmatched. This CDR3 has 11 amino acids. CDR3 in DNA: TGCGCCAGCAATGACAGGGGTGATGAGTTCTTC. This gives the protein CASNDRGDEFF.

The CDR3 DNA is TGTGCCAGCACTGCCAGCTCCTATAATTCACCCCTCCACTTT. Protein sequence: CASTASSYNSPLHF. The chain uses TRBV6-6 and TRBJ1-6; no reliable D call. Deletions cut 7 bases from V and 0 bases from J, with 7 bases between. The CDR3 is made up of 14 amino acids. Germline lookup yields CDR1 MNHNY and CDR2 SVGAGI (reference sequence).

The chain joins TRBV18 to TRBJ1-2; maybe TRBD1 (6 bases). V dropped 3 bases and J dropped 0 bases, with 11 bases sitting between them. The germline CDR1 and CDR2 sequences are KGHSH and LQKENI. The CDR3 contains 15 residues. The CDR3 sequence: CASSPLDSSNYGYTF. The CDR3 DNA reads TGTGCCAGCTCACCCCTGGACAGTTCTAACTATGGCTACACCTTC.

The V call is TRBV15, the J call TRBJ2-1; TRBD1 agrees at 8 bases. The J segment lost 0 bases and the V segment lost 5 bases, leaving 6 bases of the junction unmatched. The CDR3 loop spans 16 amino acids. Germline values: CDR1 LNHNV, CDR2 YYDKDF (reference sequence). This CDR3 is CATSRRDRSSYNEQFF. The CDR3 DNA reads as TGTGCCACCAGCCGACGGGACAGGAGCTCCTACAATGAGCAGTTCTTC.

This clone was detected once. The chain combines TRBV6-6 with TRBJ1-6; the match to TRBD1 covers 8 bases. With V trimmed by 10 bases and J by 9 bases, 8 bases remained unmatched. The CDR3 consists of 13 residues. The germline CDR1 and CDR2 sequences are MNHNY and SVGAGI (reference sequence). CDR3 amino acids: CATRGQAGSPLHF. The CDR3 DNA is TGTGCCACCAGGGGACAGGCGGGTTCACCCCTCCACTTT.

The genes are TRBV5-5 and TRBJ1-5; TRBD1 matches at 10 bases. V lost 1 base and J lost 0; bases outside the gene matches: 4. The CDR3 is 17 residues long. The germline V gene has CDR1 SGHKS and CDR2 YYEKEE (reference sequence). The CDR3 sequence is CASSLKGQGFSNQPQHF. The CDR3 DNA reads as TGTGCCAGCAGCTTGAAGGGACAGGGGTTTAGCAATCAGCCCCAGCATTTT.

The chain employs TRBV19 and TRBJ2-5; D is perhaps TRBD2 (5 bases). Deletions cut 8 bases from V and 2 bases from J, with 12 bases between. Per germline, CDR1 LNHDA and CDR2 SQIVND (reference sequence). The CDR3 consists of 13 residues. CDR3: CASSPPGQETQYF. The CDR3 DNA follows: TGTGCCAGTTCCCCCCCGGGGCAAGAGACCCAGTACTTC. The full variable domain, its missing parts supplied by reference TRBV19 and TRBJ2-5, is DGGITQSPKYLFRKEGQNVTLSCEQNLNHDAMYWYRQDPGQGLRLIYYSQIVNDFQKGDIAEGYSVSREKKESFPLTVTSAQKNPTAFYLCASSPPGQETQYFGPGTRLLVL.

J is TRBJ2-7 and V is TRBV20-1; 8 bases are shared with TRBD1. The V gene end was trimmed by 3 bases and the J gene end by 4 bases; junction bases not matched to a gene: 11. The CDR3 totals 15 residues. The V gene's germline CDR1 is DFQATT and CDR2 SNEGSKA (reference sequence). In nucleotides, the CDR3 is TGCAGTGCTAGTGGCGCGGGGACAGGCATATACGAGCAGTACTTC. Translated: CSASGAGTGIYEQYF.

The chain has TRBV19 and TRBJ1-6; TRBD1 matches at 8 bases. This CDR3 is 13 amino acids long. V lost 6 bases and J lost 9; bases outside the gene matches: 4. Germline CDR1 is LNHDA and CDR2 is SQIVND (reference sequence). CDR3 amino acids: CASSRDRRSPLHF. CDR3 nucleotides: TGTGCCAGTAGCCGGGACAGGCGTTCACCCCTCCACTTT.

This chain joins TRBV5-4 and TRBJ2-7; TRBD1 agrees at 7 bases. Trimming removed 4 bases from V and 1 base from J; junction bases left unmatched: 11. CDR1 and CDR2 (germline): SGHNT, YYREEE (reference sequence). CDR3 length equals 16 residues. The CDR3 DNA follows: TGTGCCAGCAGCCGTATCAACAGGGGTGGGTCCTACGAGCAGTACTTC. Amino acids: CASSRINRGGSYEQYF.

This clone was observed a few times. The V call is TRBV7-2, the J call TRBJ1-1; TRBD1 matches at 8 bases. This CDR3 has 13 amino acids. V dropped 6 bases and J dropped 4; count of bases not matched to a gene: 4. Germline values: CDR1 SGHTA, CDR2 FQGNSA. This chain's CDR3 is CASRSTGGTEAFF. CDR3 in DNA: TGTGCCAGCAGGTCTACAGGGGGCACTGAAGCTTTCTTT.

The rearrangement joins TRBV21-1 to TRBJ1-5; TRBD1 is taken as the D call from the table, unchecked against the DNA. TRBV21-1 is deemed a pseudogene. CDR3 length: 15 amino acids. CDR3 residues: CASSKNRVINQPQHF. CDR3 DNA sequence: TGTGCCAGCAGCAAAAACAGGGTTATCAATCAGCCCCAGCATTTT.

This clone has only one observation. The chain combines TRBV7-2 with TRBJ2-1, with 7 nucleotides matching TRBD2. The ends lost 0 bases at V and 0 bases at J; junction bases unmatched: 2. The length of the CDR3 is 16 residues. Germline V gene sequence: CDR1 SGHTA, CDR2 FQGNSA. The CDR3 spells CASSLASGVSYNEQFF. The CDR3 DNA reads as TGTGCCAGCAGCTTAGCGAGCGGGGTCTCCTACAATGAGCAGTTCTTC. Looking up the rest from reference TRBV7-2 and TRBJ2-1 gives the full variable domain: GAGVSQSPSNKVTEKGKDVELRCDPISGHTALYWYRQSLGQGLEFLIYFQGNSAPDKSGLPSDRFSAERTGGSVSTLTIQRTQQEDSAVYLCASSLASGVSYNEQFFGPGTRLTVL.

The count of this clone is one. The chain is built from TRBV30 and TRBJ1-3; D not resolved. CDR1 and CDR2 from the germline V gene are GTSNPN and SVGIG (reference sequence). The CDR3 consists of 16 residues. The V end lost 3 bases, the J end lost 1 base, and 16 bases lay between the germline ends. As DNA, the CDR3 is TGTGCCTGGAGGGGCGGCGGGCGGGTGTCTGGAAACACCATATATTTT. Translating it yields CAWRGGGRVSGNTIYF.

This chain uses TRBV24-1 with TRBJ2-1, with 7 nucleotides matching TRBD2. The CDR3 is 13 residues long. The V and J ends lost 4 bases and 5 bases, in that order; junction bases with no gene match: 1. The germline gives CDR1 KGHDR, CDR2 SFDVKD. The CDR3 sequence: CATSEGGNNEQFF. The CDR3, as DNA: TGTGCCACCAGTGAGGGGGGGAACAATGAGCAGTTCTTC.

This chain joins TRBV6-1 and TRBJ1-4, with D perhaps TRBD1 (5 bases). Germline V gene lookup returns CDR1 MNHNS and CDR2 SASEGT. There are 15 residues in the CDR3. V gave up 2 bases and J gave up 7 bases, with 14 bases separating them. CDR3 coding DNA: TGTGCCAGCAGTGAAAGTTTGGGGGGAAGTGAAAAACTGTTTTTT. Translating gives CASSESLGGSEKLFF.

In nucleotides, the CDR3 is TGCGCCAGCAGCCAGGAGGGACTAGCGGGGGGGCCGGGGGAGCAGTACTTC. It is translated as CASSQEGLAGGPGEQYF. This sequence joins TRBV4-1 and TRBJ2-7; the match to TRBD2 covers 16 bases. Germline V gene data show CDR1 as MGHRA and CDR2 as YSYEKL. This CDR3 is built from 17 residues. J was trimmed by 7 bases and V by 3 bases; bases with no gene match: 9.